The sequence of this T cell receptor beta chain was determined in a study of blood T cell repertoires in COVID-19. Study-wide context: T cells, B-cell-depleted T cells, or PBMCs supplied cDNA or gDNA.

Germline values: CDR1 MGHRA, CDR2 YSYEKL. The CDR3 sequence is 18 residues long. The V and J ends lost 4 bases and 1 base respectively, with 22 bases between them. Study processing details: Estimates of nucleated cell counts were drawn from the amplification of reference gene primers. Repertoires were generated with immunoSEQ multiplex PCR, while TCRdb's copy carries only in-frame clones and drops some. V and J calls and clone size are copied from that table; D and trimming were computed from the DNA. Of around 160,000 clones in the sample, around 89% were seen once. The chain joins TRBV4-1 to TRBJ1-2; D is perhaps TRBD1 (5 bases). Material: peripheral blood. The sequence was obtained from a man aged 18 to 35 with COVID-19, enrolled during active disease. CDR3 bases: TGCGCCAGCAGCCCCCTCCTTCACCCACTCGGGGGTAACTATGGCTACACCTTC. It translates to CASSPLLHPLGGNYGYTF.